A selection of T cell receptor beta chains follows, all from one sample in a study of blood T cell repertoires in COVID-19. The repertoire was sequenced with immunoSEQ multiplex PCR; TCRdb's copy has only in-frame clones and lacks some. The table records about 180,000 clones, approximately 90% of them present only once. Material: peripheral blood. These receptors all come from a woman aged 25 to 39 with acute or convalescent COVID-19. Each CDR3 is given with its conserved first and last residue. A D gene is named only where the DNA matches it firmly. A clone size is listed for some rows: how often the clone was seen (once, few, many), or a class if it is expanded.

j_call v_call clone_size d_call cdr3_nt cdr3_aa
TRBJ2-7 TRBV28 - - TGTGCCAGCATCTCGGACTCCTCCTACGAGCAGTACTTC CASISDSSYEQYF
TRBJ1-4 TRBV7-9 - TRBD1 TGTGCCAGCAGCTCCCACGGGGAGACAGGGAACGAAAAACTGTTTTTT CASSSHGETGNEKLFF
TRBJ2-5 TRBV2 - - TGTGCCAGCAGAAGGGGGCAAGAGACCCAGTACTTC CASRRGQETQYF
TRBJ2-1 TRBV9 - - TGTGCCAGCAGCGCCCTCGGTGGAGGAGACGGTGAGCAGTTCTTC CASSALGGGDGEQFF
TRBJ2-3 TRBV9 - - TGTGCCAGCAGCGTAGTGGCATTATCAGATACGCAGTATTTT CASSVVALSDTQYF
TRBJ1-2 TRBV27 - TRBD1 TGTGCCAGCAGGGACAGGGCGGCGAGTAACTATGGCTACACCTTC CASRDRAASNYGYTF
TRBJ1-5 TRBV30 - - TGTGCCTGGAGCCGGGGGAGCTATCAGCCCCAGCATTTT CAWSRGSYQPQHF
TRBJ1-4 TRBV6-5 - - TGTGCCAGCTCCTGGCCACCGGCGAAGACTGTTTTT CASSWPPAKTVF
TRBJ2-5 TRBV5-1 - TRBD1 TGCGCCAGCAGCTACACGGGACAGGGCGGCGAGACCCAGTACTTC CASSYTGQGGETQYF
TRBJ2-5 TRBV30 once - TGTGCCTGGAGTCAATTTAGAGGGAACCAAGAGACCCAGTACTTC CAWSQFRGNQETQYF
TRBJ2-7 TRBV6-5 - - TGTGCCAGCAGTTACTCGAGGCGCTACGAGCAGTACTTC CASSYSRRYEQYF
TRBJ2-3 TRBV7-2 - - TGTGCCAGCAGCCTATCTTGGGAGGTAGATACGCAGTATTTT CASSLSWEVDTQYF
TRBJ1-5 TRBV7-8 - - TGTGCCAGCAGCTTAGGAGAGGGCCTATTTCAGCCCCAGCATTTT CASSLGEGLFQPQHF
TRBJ1-5 TRBV30 - - TGTGCCTGGAGTAAGAGGGGAGGTCAGCCCCAGCATTTT CAWSKRGGQPQHF
TRBJ1-5 TRBV27 - - TGTGCCAGCAGCCAAAGGGCCCCGACAGTCAGCAATCAGCCCCAGCATTTT CASSQRAPTVSNQPQHF
TRBJ2-7 TRBV28 once - TGTGCCAGCAACCCCCCTGCAGGCTCCTACGAGCAGTACTTC CASNPPAGSYEQYF
TRBJ2-1 TRBV27 - - TGTGCCAGCAACCTTGGGGGCAGCTCCTACAATGAGCAGTTCTTC CASNLGGSSYNEQFF
TRBJ2-1 TRBV5-1 - TRBD2 TGCGCCAGTGGGGATCTAGCGGGAGTCCCCAATGAGCAGTTCTTC CASGDLAGVPNEQFF
TRBJ2-1 TRBV6-5 once - TGTGCCAGCAGTTACGGGCGTGAGCAGTTCTTC CASSYGREQFF
TRBJ2-1 TRBV19 - TRBD2 TGTGCCAGTAGTATAGGACTAGCGGATTACAATGAGCAGTTCTTC CASSIGLADYNEQFF
TRBJ1-5 TRBV18 - - TGTGCCAGCTCACCAAGGGGTAGCAATCAGCCCCAGCATTTT CASSPRGSNQPQHF
TRBJ2-1 TRBV5-1 - - TGCGCCAGCAGCTTAAGCGGGTCTGACAATGAGCAGTTCTTC CASSLSGSDNEQFF
TRBJ1-4 TRBV27 - - TGTGCCAGCAGTTTCCGGGGGAATGAAAAACTGTTTTTT CASSFRGNEKLFF
TRBJ2-7 TRBV6-5 - - TGTGCCACCCTTTATTTGGAGCAGTACTTC CATLYLEQYF
TRBJ1-2 TRBV28 once - TGTGCCAGCAGACCGACAGATAGCTATGGCTACACCTTC CASRPTDSYGYTF
TRBJ1-3 TRBV7-9 - - TGTGCCAGCAGCTTATCAGGAAACACCATATATTTT CASSLSGNTIYF
TRBJ1-6 TRBV15 - - TGTGCCACCAGCAGAGACAGCGCCTATAATTCACCCCTCCACTTT CATSRDSAYNSPLHF
TRBJ2-5 TRBV6-1 once TRBD1 TGTGCCAGCAGTGAATTTGGGACAGACCAAGAGACCCAGTACTTC CASSEFGTDQETQYF
TRBJ2-1 TRBV5-1 - - TGCGCCAGCAGCTTGGCCGCCCCGAGCTCCTACAATGAGCAGTTCTTC CASSLAAPSSYNEQFF
TRBJ2-7 TRBV6-1 - - TGTGCCAGCAGTGAAGTTGCGATTTCCTACGAGCAGTACTTC CASSEVAISYEQYF
TRBJ1-1 TRBV7-9 - TRBD1 TGTGCCAGCAGTCATGAGGGGGCGGTCGCTTTCTTT CASSHEGAVAFF
TRBJ2-7 TRBV18 - - TGTGCCAGCTCACCAACCCGGGGTAGCTACGAGCAGTACTTC CASSPTRGSYEQYF
TRBJ2-3 TRBV24-1 - TRBD2 TGTGCCACCAGTGATTCACTGTTGGCGGGAGCCAGTACGCAGTATTTT CATSDSLLAGASTQYF
TRBJ2-3 TRBV7-2 - TRBD2 TGTGCCAGCAGAGAAGCGGGAGGGCCAAAGACGCAGTATTTT CASREAGGPKTQYF
TRBJ2-1 TRBV7-9 - TRBD2 TGTGCCAGCAGAAGACTAGCGGGACCCTACAATGAGCAGTTCTTC CASRRLAGPYNEQFF
TRBJ2-7 TRBV10-3 - TRBD2 TGTGCCATCACGGGAGGGTTAACCTACGAGCAGTACTTC CAITGGLTYEQYF
TRBJ2-3 TRBV7-8 once TRBD2 TGTGCCAGCAGCTCGCTAGCGGGAGGGCGAGCAGTAGATACGCAGTATTTT CASSSLAGGRAVDTQYF
TRBJ2-7 TRBV5-6 - - TGTGCCAGCAGATACAGGGCCGACATGACCTACGAGCAGTACTTC CASRYRADMTYEQYF
TRBJ2-5 TRBV11-3 - - TGTGCCAGCAGCTTAGGAGGGTCGCAAGAGACCCAGTACTTC CASSLGGSQETQYF
TRBJ2-5 TRBV21-1 - - TGTGCCAGCAGCAAAGTTGGAGTTTGGACAGCAGAAGAGACCCAGTACTTC CASSKVGVWTAEETQYF
TRBJ1-6 TRBV30 - TRBD1 TGTGCCGGGCGGGACAGTCATTCACCCCTCCACTTT CAGRDSHSPLHF
TRBJ2-7 TRBV4-1 - TRBD2 TGCGCCAGCAGCCAAGAGCGGGAGTACTACGAGCAGTACTTC CASSQEREYYEQYF
TRBJ1-2 TRBV7-2 - TRBD1 TGTGCCAGCAGCCGCGCAGGGGGTGGCTACACCTTC CASSRAGGGYTF
TRBJ2-1 TRBV27 once TRBD2 TGTGCCAGCAGTACTCGAAGACTAGCGGGGACCTACAATGAGCAGTTCTTC CASSTRRLAGTYNEQFF
TRBJ2-5 TRBV29-1 - - TGCAGCGTTGACCCTAGAGCGAACCAAGAGACCCAGTACTTC CSVDPRANQETQYF
TRBJ2-3 TRBV5-4 - - TGTGCCAGCAGCCCCATAACGGGGGACACAGATACGCAGTATTTT CASSPITGDTDTQYF
TRBJ2-1 TRBV5-1 - - TGCGCCAGCAGCTTGTTAACTCGGAATGAGCAGTTCTTC CASSLLTRNEQFF
TRBJ1-3 TRBV5-4 - - TGTGCCAGCAGCTCCCAGGAAGGCTACACCATATATTTT CASSSQEGYTIYF
TRBJ1-2 TRBV28 - TRBD1 TGTGCCACCACGGGACAGTTTCTCTATGGCTACACCTTC CATTGQFLYGYTF
TRBJ2-7 TRBV10-2 once TRBD2 TGCGCCAGCAGTTCGAGCGGGAGGGCCGGGTACGAGCAGTACTTC CASSSSGRAGYEQYF
TRBJ1-3 TRBV6-6 once - TGTGCCAGCAGTTACTCGACAGTTGGAAACACCATATATTTT CASSYSTVGNTIYF